This passage covers 14 T cell receptor beta chains from one sample sequenced in a study of OX40 agonist ivuxolimab in advanced cancers. TCRdb's copy holds only in-frame clones and misses some; the assay was immunoSEQ multiplex PCR. The sample includes tens of thousands of clones, 81% of them seen just once. The source was CD4+ or CD8+ T cells sorted from blood, collected in a trial of the OX40 agonist ivuxolimab. These receptor sequences come from an adult with an advanced solid tumor such as melanoma, head and neck, liver or kidney cancer.

The chain joins TRBV11-2 to TRBJ1-2; 7 bases agree with TRBD1. Looked up from germline, CDR1 is SGHAT and CDR2 is FQNNGV. The J segment lost 4 bases and the V segment lost 3 bases, leaving 5 bases of the junction unmatched. CDR3 length: 14 amino acids. CDR3 protein: CASSFGGGGYGYTF. In DNA form, the CDR3 reads TGTGCCAGCAGCTTTGGAGGGGGCGGCTATGGCTACACCTTC.

This clone was observed a single time. The rearrangement joins TRBV7-2 to TRBJ2-7, with D possibly being TRBD1 (6 bases). The ends were cut back, 4 bases at V and 3 bases at J, with 10 bases in the middle. Germline CDR1 SGHTA, CDR2 FQGNSA. This CDR3 is 13 amino acids long. CDR3 sequence (DNA): TGTGCCAGCAGCTCCCGGGACAACTACGAGCAGTACTTC. It yields the protein CASSSRDNYEQYF.

The rearrangement uses TRBV27 and TRBJ2-1, with 13 bases aligning to TRBD2. Germline trimming cut 5 bases from V and 0 bases from J; bases unmatched to any gene: 1. The length of the CDR3 is 16 residues. CDR1 MNHEY and CDR2 SMNVEV come from the germline V gene (reference sequence). CDR3 nucleotides: TGTGCCAGCAGTCGACTAGCGGGGGGCTCCTACAATGAGCAGTTCTTC. Protein product: CASSRLAGGSYNEQFF.

In its sample, this clone ranks as medium-sized. This chain uses TRBV7-6 with TRBJ1-1; no clear D gene. The ends were cut back, 1 base at V and 3 bases at J, with 6 bases in the middle. This CDR3 contains 13 residues. Looked up from germline, CDR1 is SGHVS and CDR2 is FNYEAQ. CDR3 residues: CASSLEVYTEAFF. The CDR3 coding sequence is TGTGCCAGCAGCTTAGAGGTTTACACTGAAGCTTTCTTT.

This chain joins TRBV27 and TRBJ2-1; 10 bases fit TRBD2. The CDR3 contains 14 residues. Germline V gives CDR1 MNHEY, CDR2 SMNVEV (reference sequence). The junction had 8 bases not matched to a gene; V was cut back by 7 bases and J by 8 bases. CDR3: CASTKAGGLDEQFF. The CDR3 DNA is TGTGCCAGCACAAAAGCGGGGGGGCTTGATGAGCAGTTCTTC.

The rearrangement joins TRBV7-9 to TRBJ2-3; D gene ambiguous. CDR1 is SEHNR, CDR2 FQNEAQ, per germline (reference sequence). The CDR3 has 13 residues. V dropped 8 bases and J dropped 2 bases, with 11 bases sitting between them. This CDR3 reads CASFLGNTDTQYF. Written as DNA, the CDR3 is TGTGCCAGCTTCTTGGGGAACACAGATACGCAGTATTTT.

This sequence joins TRBV11-2 and TRBJ2-1, with TRBD1 identical over 7 bases. V was pared by 1 base and J by 7 bases, with 10 bases of the junction left unmatched. Germline values: CDR1 SGHAT, CDR2 FQNNGV. The CDR3 length is 16 residues. The DNA for the CDR3 is TGTGCCAGCAGCTTAGGCCCTAGGGGGCGGTGGAATGAGCAGTTCTTC. This encodes CASSLGPRGRWNEQFF.

The rearrangement joins TRBV5-1 to TRBJ2-7; 9 bases are shared with TRBD2. Germline V gene sequence: CDR1 SGHRS, CDR2 YFSETQ. The CDR3 has 15 residues. Trimming at V came to 4 bases and at J to 0 bases, leaving 5 bases not matched to a gene. CDR3 sequence reads: CASSLTSGISYEQYF. For the CDR3, the DNA is TGCGCCAGCAGCCTGACTAGCGGTATCTCCTACGAGCAGTACTTC.

Concerning this clone itself: The sample has other DNA sequences that encode this CDR3 too. This chain links TRBV6-5 with TRBJ1-4; 11 bases line up with TRBD1. CDR1 MNHEY and CDR2 SVGAGI come from the germline V gene. The ends lost 2 bases at V and 7 bases at J; junction bases unmatched: 6. The CDR3 is 16 residues long. Here the CDR3 reads CASSYGQGAKGEKLFF. The CDR3 DNA reads TGTGCCAGCAGTTACGGACAGGGGGCAAAGGGTGAAAAACTGTTTTTT.

The chain has TRBV30 and TRBJ1-2; unclear D gene. The CDR3 extends over 14 amino acids. Germline values: CDR1 GTSNPN, CDR2 SVGIG (reference sequence). Trimming shortened V by 1 base and J by 0 bases, and 9 bases separated the two germline ends. As DNA, the CDR3 is TGTGCCTGGAGTGATCTATCCCCTAACTATGGCTACACCTTC. This codes for CAWSDLSPNYGYTF.

The chain carries TRBV28 and TRBJ2-1; 7 nucleotides agree with TRBD2. The CDR3 consists of 15 residues. V lost 6 bases and J lost 6; bases outside the gene matches: 11. Germline CDR1 and CDR2: MDHEN and SYDVKM. In nucleotides, the CDR3 is TGTGCCAGCAGCCCCTATTGGGAGGGCCTCAATGAGCAGTTCTTC. Its translation: CASSPYWEGLNEQFF.

The chain uses TRBV19 and TRBJ2-1, with D hard to call. This CDR3 contains 14 residues. The germline CDR1 and CDR2 sequences are LNHDA and SQIVND (reference sequence). The V end lost 7 bases, the J end lost 4 bases, and 14 bases lay between the germline ends. The CDR3 spells CASTPTLGYNEQFF. The CDR3 DNA is TGTGCCAGTACCCCTACCCTGGGATACAATGAGCAGTTCTTC.

The gene calls are TRBV7-9 and TRBJ2-1; TRBD2 might be the D (5 bases). The CDR3 spans 14 residues. CDR1 SEHNR and CDR2 FQNEAQ come from the germline V gene (reference sequence). Trimming took off 1 base at V and 8 bases at J, with 12 bases between the two ends. CDR3 residues: CASSLEVGRDEQFF. CDR3 nucleotide sequence: TGTGCCAGCAGCTTAGAGGTAGGGCGGGATGAGCAGTTCTTC.

This sequence joins TRBV6-5 and TRBJ1-1, with D possibly matching TRBD1 (6 bases). V lost 4 bases and J lost 0, with 9 bases in between. Per the germline V gene, CDR1 is MNHEY and CDR2 is SVGAGI. The CDR3 is 14 residues long. CDR3 nucleotide sequence: TGTGCCAGCAGTTTGGGGACACTGAACACTGAAGCTTTCTTT. Protein product: CASSLGTLNTEAFF.